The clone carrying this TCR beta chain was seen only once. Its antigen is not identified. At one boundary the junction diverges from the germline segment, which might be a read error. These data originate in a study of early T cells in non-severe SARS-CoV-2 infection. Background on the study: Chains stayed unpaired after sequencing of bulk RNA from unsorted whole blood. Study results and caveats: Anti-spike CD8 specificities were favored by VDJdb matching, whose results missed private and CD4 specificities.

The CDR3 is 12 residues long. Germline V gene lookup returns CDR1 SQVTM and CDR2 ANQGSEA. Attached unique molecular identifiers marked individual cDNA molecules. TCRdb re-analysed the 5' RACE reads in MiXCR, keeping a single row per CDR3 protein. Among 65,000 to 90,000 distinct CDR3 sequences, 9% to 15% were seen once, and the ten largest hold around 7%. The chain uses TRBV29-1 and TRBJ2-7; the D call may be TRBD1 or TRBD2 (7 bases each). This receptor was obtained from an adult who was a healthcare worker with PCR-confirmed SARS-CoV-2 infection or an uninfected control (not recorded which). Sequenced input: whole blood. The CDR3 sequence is CSVRNRGGERYF. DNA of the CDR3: TGCAGCGTTAGAAACAGGGGAGGGGAGCGGTACTTC.